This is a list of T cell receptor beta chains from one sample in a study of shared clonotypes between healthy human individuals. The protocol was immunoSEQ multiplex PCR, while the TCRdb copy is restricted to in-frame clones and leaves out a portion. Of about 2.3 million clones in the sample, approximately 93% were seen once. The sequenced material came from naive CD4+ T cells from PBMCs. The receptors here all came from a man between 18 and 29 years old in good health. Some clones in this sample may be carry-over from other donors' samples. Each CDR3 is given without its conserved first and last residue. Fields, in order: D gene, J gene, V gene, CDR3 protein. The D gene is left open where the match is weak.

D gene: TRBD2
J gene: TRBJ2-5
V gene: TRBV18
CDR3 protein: ASSPIRPGTSGRTETQY

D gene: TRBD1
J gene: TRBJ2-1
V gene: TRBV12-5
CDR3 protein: ASSPLPGQGAWNEQF

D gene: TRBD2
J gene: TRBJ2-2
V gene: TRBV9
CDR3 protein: ASRKGGRAETGELF

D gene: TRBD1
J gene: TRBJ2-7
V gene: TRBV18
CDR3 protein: ASSYRGAYEQY

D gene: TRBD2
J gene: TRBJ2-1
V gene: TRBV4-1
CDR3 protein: ASSTRTSGVYNEQF

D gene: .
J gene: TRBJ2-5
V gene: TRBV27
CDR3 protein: ASSPSRAETQY

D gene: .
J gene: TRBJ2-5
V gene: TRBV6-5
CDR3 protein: ASSYSSRGETQY

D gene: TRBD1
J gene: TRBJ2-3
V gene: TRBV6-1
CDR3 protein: ASSDRDRVTDTQY

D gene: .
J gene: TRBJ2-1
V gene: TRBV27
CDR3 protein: ASRTEWLRNEQF

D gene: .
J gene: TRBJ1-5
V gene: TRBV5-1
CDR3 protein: ASSLVGGQPQH

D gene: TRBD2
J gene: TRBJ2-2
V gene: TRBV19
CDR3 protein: ASSIGLAGGLF

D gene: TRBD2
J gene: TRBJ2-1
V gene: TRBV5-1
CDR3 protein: ASSLVGSGRGSYNEQF

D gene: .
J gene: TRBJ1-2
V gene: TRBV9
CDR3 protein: ASSVALGLGHGYT

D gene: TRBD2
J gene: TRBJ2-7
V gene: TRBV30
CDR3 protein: AWSQGTGLAYEQY

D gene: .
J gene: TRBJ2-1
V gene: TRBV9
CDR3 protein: ASSVRWGDEQF

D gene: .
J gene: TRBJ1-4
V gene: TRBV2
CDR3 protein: ASSAQGTANEKLF

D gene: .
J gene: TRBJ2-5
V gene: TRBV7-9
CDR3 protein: ASSHYPGLQETQY

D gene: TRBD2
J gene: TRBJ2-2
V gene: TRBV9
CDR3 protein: ASSVQRLAGTGELF

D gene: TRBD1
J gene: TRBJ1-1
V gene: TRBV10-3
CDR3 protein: ASRTGENEAF

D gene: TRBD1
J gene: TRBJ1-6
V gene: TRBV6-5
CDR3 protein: ASSYADRGTSPLH

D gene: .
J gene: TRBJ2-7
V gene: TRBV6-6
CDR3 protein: ASSRLKNYEQY

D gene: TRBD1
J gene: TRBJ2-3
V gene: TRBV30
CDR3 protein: AWSVGQWDTQY

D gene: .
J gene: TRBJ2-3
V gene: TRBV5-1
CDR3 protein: ASSPPTSTDTQY

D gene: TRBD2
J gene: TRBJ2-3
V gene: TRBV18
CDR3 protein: ASSPRDYRGRVTQY

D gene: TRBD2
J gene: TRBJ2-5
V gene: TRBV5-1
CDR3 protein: ASSSGLASETQY

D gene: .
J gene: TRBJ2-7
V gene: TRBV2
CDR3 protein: ASSEQGFNYEQY

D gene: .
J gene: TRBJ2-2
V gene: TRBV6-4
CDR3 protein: ASRNEAGTGELF

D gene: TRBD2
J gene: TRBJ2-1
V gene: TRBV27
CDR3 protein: ASSLTPGGVYNEQF

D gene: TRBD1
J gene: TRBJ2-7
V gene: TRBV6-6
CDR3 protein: ASSLRDSSSYEQY

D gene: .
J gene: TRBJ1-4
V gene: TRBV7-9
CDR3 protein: ASSPIGHDGEKLF

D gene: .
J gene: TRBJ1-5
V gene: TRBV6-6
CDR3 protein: ASSYRVSDQPQH

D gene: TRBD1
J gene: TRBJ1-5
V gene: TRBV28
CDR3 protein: ASNGGTAGNQPQH

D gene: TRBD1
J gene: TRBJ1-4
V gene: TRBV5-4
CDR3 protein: ASSLREGAGEKLF

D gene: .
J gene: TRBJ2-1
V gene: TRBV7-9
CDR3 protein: ASSGVGLDYNEQF

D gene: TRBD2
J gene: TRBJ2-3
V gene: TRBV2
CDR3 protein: ASTPSSGRVRQY

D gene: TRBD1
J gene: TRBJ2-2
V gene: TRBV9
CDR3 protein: ASSTRTGLGGELF

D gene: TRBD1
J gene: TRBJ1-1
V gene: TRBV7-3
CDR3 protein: ASSATGYTEAF

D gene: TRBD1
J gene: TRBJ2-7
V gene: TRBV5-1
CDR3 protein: ASTPGQGFDEQY

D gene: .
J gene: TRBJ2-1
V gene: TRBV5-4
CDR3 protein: ASSLYPRQRSYNEQF

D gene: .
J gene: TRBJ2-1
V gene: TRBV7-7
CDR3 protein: ASSLNYQGEQF

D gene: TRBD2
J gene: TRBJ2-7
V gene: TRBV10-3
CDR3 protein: AISLSSGPEQQY

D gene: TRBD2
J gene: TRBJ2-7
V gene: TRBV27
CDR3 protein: ASSLRLAGEYEQY

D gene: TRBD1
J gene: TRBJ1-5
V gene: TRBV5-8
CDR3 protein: ASSRAMGQGKGWDQPQH

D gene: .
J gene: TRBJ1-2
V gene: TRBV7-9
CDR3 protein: ASSLAPRGFPNYGYT

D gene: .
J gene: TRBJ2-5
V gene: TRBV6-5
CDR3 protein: ASSYSLGGIETQY

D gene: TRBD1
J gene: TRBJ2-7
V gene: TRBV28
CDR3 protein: ASTSPGGIYEQY

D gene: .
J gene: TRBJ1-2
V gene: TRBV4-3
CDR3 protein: ASSQEGWGARYGYT

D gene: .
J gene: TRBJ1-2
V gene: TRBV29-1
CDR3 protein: SADRYGYT

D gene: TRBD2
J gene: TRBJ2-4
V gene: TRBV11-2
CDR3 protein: ASNTGLAGKNIQY